These T cell receptor beta chains were read from a single sample in a study of blood T cells in healthy people across ages. TCRdb re-analysed the 5' RACE reads in MiXCR, keeping a single row per CDR3 protein. Among approximately 900,000 distinct CDR3 sequences listed, under 35% were seen once. The data were also submitted as part of a second study, on T cells of mothers and their children.

Sequenced material: blood. These receptors all come from a woman in her forties in good health. The conserved cysteine and the conserved F or W are not part of the CDR3 here. Each record gives: CDR3 length, V gene, CDR3 protein.

CDR3 length: 17
V gene: TRBV6-5
CDR3 protein: ASSYSMAQGASGANVLT

CDR3 length: 14
V gene: TRBV4-2
CDR3 protein: ASSRRLAGENNEQF

CDR3 length: 13
V gene: TRBV12-3/TRBV12-4
CDR3 protein: ASSQTGTGAQPQH

CDR3 length: 13
V gene: TRBV12-3/TRBV12-4
CDR3 protein: ASSLGQGTTYGYT

CDR3 length: 11
V gene: TRBV7-3
CDR3 protein: ASSLGITGEPF

CDR3 length: 12
V gene: TRBV28
CDR3 protein: ASSPSGGDYGYT

CDR3 length: 10
V gene: TRBV29-1
CDR3 protein: SVLGQLYEQY

CDR3 length: 15
V gene: TRBV24-1
CDR3 protein: ATSDPGQGVGTDTQY

CDR3 length: 11
V gene: TRBV15
CDR3 protein: TTSRDRGDGYT

CDR3 length: 13
V gene: TRBV5-6
CDR3 protein: ASRGRQGNLYEQY

CDR3 length: 13
V gene: TRBV29-1
CDR3 protein: SVELRGSSYNEQF

CDR3 length: 13
V gene: TRBV6-5
CDR3 protein: ASSPDRGPNQPQH

CDR3 length: 9
V gene: TRBV18
CDR3 protein: ASLGGLEQY

CDR3 length: 9
V gene: TRBV12-3/TRBV12-4
CDR3 protein: ASTLAGELF

CDR3 length: 12
V gene: TRBV9
CDR3 protein: ASSETDINTEAF

CDR3 length: 11
V gene: TRBV20-1
CDR3 protein: SARRHSGNTIY

CDR3 length: 13
V gene: TRBV6-2/TRBV6-3
CDR3 protein: ASSYTGTSTDTQY

CDR3 length: 12
V gene: TRBV6-6
CDR3 protein: AGSYYVLGYGYT